Listed below are T cell receptor beta chains from one sample, sequenced in a study of blood T cell repertoires in COVID-19. Sequencing used immunoSEQ multiplex PCR; TCRdb keeps in-frame clones, though not all of them. The sample yields 100,000 to 120,000 clones, about 70% seen once. Sequencing was done on a sample of peripheral blood. The receptors derive from a woman in her sixties with acute or convalescent COVID-19. CDR3s include the opening cysteine and the closing phenylalanine or tryptophan. D genes are given only for firm matches. Expanded clones are given a class, and other clones once, few, many or no size at all.

size,D,J,V,DNA,CDR3
.,.,TRBJ1-2,TRBV4-2,TGTGCCAGCAGCGCCGGGCGGGGGGGTTCCTATGGCTACACCTTC,CASSAGRGGSYGYTF
.,.,TRBJ1-6,TRBV19,TGTGCCAGTAGTATTGGGGCCGTAGGCCAGCGCTCCTATAATTCACCCCTCCACTTT,CASSIGAVGQRSYNSPLHF
.,.,TRBJ2-1,TRBV24-1,TGTGCCACCGGGAGCCGAACAAACAATGAGCAGTTCTTC,CATGSRTNNEQFF
.,.,TRBJ1-5,TRBV4-1,TGCGCCAGCAGCCAAGATGGAGGAAGCAATCAGCCCCAGCATTTT,CASSQDGGSNQPQHF
.,TRBD1,TRBJ1-2,TRBV28,TGTGCCAGCCTTTACGAGGGGACAGGGGGCCCCTGGGATGGCTACACCTTC,CASLYEGTGGPWDGYTF
.,TRBD2,TRBJ2-3,TRBV7-3,TGTGCCAGCAGCTCAGGACTAGTCACAGATACGCAGTATTTT,CASSSGLVTDTQYF
.,.,TRBJ2-2,TRBV28,TGTGCCATCCAGGGGCTGGACACCGGGGAGCTGTTTTTT,CAIQGLDTGELFF
few,TRBD2,TRBJ2-5,TRBV4-1,TGCGCCAGCAGCCAAGAGCCCCTAGCGGGGTTACAAGAGACCCAGTACTTC,CASSQEPLAGLQETQYF
.,TRBD1,TRBJ1-2,TRBV19,TGTGCCAGTAGTAAGGGACAGCCAATCCTCTATGGCTACACCTTC,CASSKGQPILYGYTF
.,TRBD1,TRBJ2-2,TRBV11-2,TGTGCCAGCAGCTTTGACAGGGTCGGGGAGCTGTTTTTT,CASSFDRVGELFF
.,TRBD2,TRBJ2-3,TRBV7-9,TGTGCCAGCAGCTTTGGACTAGCGGACACAGATACGCAGTATTTT,CASSFGLADTDTQYF
.,TRBD1,TRBJ1-1,TRBV6-5,TGTGCCAGCAGTCGGACAGGGAACACTGAAGCTTTCTTT,CASSRTGNTEAFF
.,TRBD1,TRBJ2-7,TRBV12-3/TRBV12-4,TGTGCCAGCAGTTTGGGACAGGGCCCCGAGCAGTACTTC,CASSLGQGPEQYF
.,TRBD1,TRBJ2-5,TRBV5-1,TGCGCCAGCAGCCGTCAAGGGACAGGGGGCTTAGTAGAAGAGACCCAGTACTTC,CASSRQGTGGLVEETQYF
.,TRBD1,TRBJ1-2,TRBV7-9,TGTGCCAGCAGCTTACAGGGGGCCTATGGCTACACCTTC,CASSLQGAYGYTF
.,.,TRBJ2-3,TRBV5-6,TGTGCCAGCAGCTTGGGCGGCGTATATACGCAGTATTTT,CASSLGGVYTQYF
.,.,TRBJ1-4,TRBV19,TGTGCCAGTACCCCACAGGGTCAGGAAAAACTGTTTTTT,CASTPQGQEKLFF
.,TRBD1,TRBJ1-5,TRBV14,TGTGCCAGCAGCTGGGACAGGGATCAGCCCCAGCATTTT,CASSWDRDQPQHF
.,TRBD1,TRBJ1-5,TRBV18,TGTGCCAGCTCACCCGGGACAGGGTATCAGCCCCAGCATTTT,CASSPGTGYQPQHF
.,TRBD2,TRBJ2-1,TRBV7-3,TGTGCCAGCAGCTTAGGTGGCGGCGGGGGTATCAATGAGCAGTTCTTC,CASSLGGGGGINEQFF
.,.,TRBJ1-2,TRBV29-1,TGCAGCGTTGGGGAGGATGGCTACACCTTC,CSVGEDGYTF
few,TRBD1,TRBJ1-4,TRBV6-6,TGTGCCAGCAGGACAGGGGGCAATAATGAAAAACTGTTTTTT,CASRTGGNNEKLFF
.,TRBD1,TRBJ1-6,TRBV6-5,TGTGCCAGCAGTTATACCCGGGACAGTAATTCACCCCTCCACTTT,CASSYTRDSNSPLHF
.,TRBD1,TRBJ1-1,TRBV29-1,TGCAGCGTCGATGGACAGGACGATGAAGCTTTCTTT,CSVDGQDDEAFF
.,.,TRBJ1-3,TRBV5-8,TGTGCCAGCGGCCAGGGTGGTTACACCATATATTTT,CASGQGGYTIYF
.,TRBD1,TRBJ2-7,TRBV6-5,TGTGCCAGCAGTTTCGGACAGGCCAACGAGCAGTACTTC,CASSFGQANEQYF
.,TRBD1,TRBJ1-6,TRBV19,TGTGCCACGAGACAGGGGGCGCAGAATAATTCACCCCTCCACTTT,CATRQGAQNNSPLHF
.,TRBD1,TRBJ1-3,TRBV30,TGTGCCTGGAGCCCAGGGGACAGGGATGGAAACACCATATATTTT,CAWSPGDRDGNTIYF
.,TRBD2,TRBJ2-5,TRBV9,TGTGCCAGCAGCGTAGAAACTAGCGGTTACCGGGAGACCCAGTACTTC,CASSVETSGYRETQYF